This T cell receptor beta chain was obtained from a study of blood T cell repertoires in COVID-19. Germline CDR1 reads SGHDT; CDR2 reads YYEEEE. The CDR3 is 11 residues long. J gave up 12 bases and V 3 bases, and 3 bases lay outside the gene matches. Source study methods: Amplified reference gene primers provided the basis for estimating nucleated cell counts. TCRdb's table, derived via immunoSEQ multiplex PCR, lists solely in-frame clones and lacks some. V, J and clone size were drawn from that table, and D and trimming were deduced from the DNA. This sample yields roughly 130,000 clones, of which 82% are seen a single time; 4.5% belongs to the top ten.

The TCR sequence derives from a woman aged 70-85 years with acute or convalescent COVID-19. What was sequenced was peripheral blood. This chain links TRBV5-6 with TRBJ1-2; 9 nucleotides align to TRBD1. CDR3 region: CASSSGTGNTF. The CDR3 DNA sequence: TGTGCCAGCAGCTCCGGGACAGGGAACACCTTC.